Listed here are 4 T cell receptor beta chains from one sample, sequenced in a study of cytomegalovirus exposure and HLA in healthy donors. The PCR employed 60 Vbeta primers together with 13 Jbeta primers. Sequencing was performed with immunoSEQ multiplex PCR; in TCRdb, only in-frame clones are kept and a portion is missing. Here the sample spans 150,000 to 200,000 clones, over 65% being singletons. Sequencing was performed on PBMCs. The receptor set was obtained from a middle-aged woman in good health and CMV-seropositive.

The chain couples TRBV4-3 to TRBJ1-6; possible D gene TRBD1, 6 bases. The CDR3 has 16 residues. The V end lost 3 bases, the J end lost 7 bases, and 16 bases lay between the germline ends. Per germline, CDR1 LGHNA and CDR2 YSLEER. The CDR3 DNA reads as TGCGCCAGCAGCCAGGGGGCCCACAGGGAAAATTCACCCCTCCACTTT. This codes for CASSQGAHRENSPLHF.

This chain links TRBV19 with TRBJ2-7; D may be TRBD1 (6 bases). CDR3 size: 15 residues. V lost 3 bases, J lost 3 bases, and 15 bases lay in between. From germline, CDR1 is LNHDA and CDR2 SQIVND (reference sequence). The CDR3 DNA reads as TGTGCCAGTAGTATGGCCGGGACAAGAGACTACGAGCAGTACTTC. This encodes CASSMAGTRDYEQYF.

The gene calls are TRBV19 and TRBJ2-5, with D perhaps matching TRBD2 (5 bases). V gave up 3 bases and J gave up 5 bases, with 10 bases separating them. Germline lookup yields CDR1 LNHDA and CDR2 SQIVND (reference sequence). This CDR3 has 13 amino acids. The CDR3 loop reads CASSIPPGETQYF. CDR3 DNA sequence: TGTGCCAGTAGTATCCCCCCGGGGGAGACCCAGTACTTC. The full variable domain, rest sourced from reference TRBV19 and TRBJ2-5, is DGGITQSPKYLFRKEGQNVTLSCEQNLNHDAMYWYRQDPGQGLRLIYYSQIVNDFQKGDIAEGYSVSREKKESFPLTVTSAQKNPTAFYLCASSIPPGETQYFGPGTRLLVL.

This clone was counted a few times. The V and J genes are TRBV5-1 and TRBJ2-3; a weak D match, TRBD1 (6 bases). Trimming pared 4 bases from V and 0 bases from J, leaving 12 bases between. In germline, CDR1 is SGHRS, CDR2 YFSETQ. The CDR3 covers 15 residues. The CDR3 loop reads CASSIGQSSTDTQYF. The CDR3 DNA reads as TGCGCCAGCAGCATCGGACAGTCTAGCACAGATACGCAGTATTTT.